Presented here are 21 T cell receptor beta chains from one specimen sequenced in a study of OX40 agonist ivuxolimab in advanced cancers. Profiled with immunoSEQ multiplex PCR; TCRdb holds only in-frame clones, not every one. The repertoire holds approximately 73,000 clones, with about nine tenths as singletons. This specimen was CD4+ or CD8+ T cells sorted from blood, taken in a trial of the OX40 agonist ivuxolimab. Receptors were obtained from an adult with an advanced solid tumor such as melanoma, head and neck, liver or kidney cancer.

The chain has TRBV10-3 and TRBJ2-3; 9 bases are shared with TRBD2. CDR1 ENHRY and CDR2 SYGVKD come from the germline V gene. CDR3 length: 11 amino acids. The ends lost 9 bases at V and 8 bases at J; junction bases unmatched: 3. CDR3 in amino acids: CAIAGGATQYF. Written as DNA, the CDR3 is TGTGCCATTGCGGGGGGGGCTACGCAGTATTTT.

This sequence joins TRBV18 and TRBJ2-7; 12 bases are a match to TRBD1. In germline, CDR1 is KGHSH, CDR2 LQKENI. V lost 6 bases, J lost 6 bases, and 9 bases stayed unmatched. The CDR3 spans 15 residues. CDR3 amino acids: CASSRGTGGLSEQYF. The CDR3 nucleotides are TGTGCCAGCTCCCGCGGGACAGGGGGCCTGAGCGAGCAGTACTTC.

The chain has TRBV18 and TRBJ2-5; D is unresolved. The V gene's germline CDR1 is KGHSH and CDR2 LQKENI. The CDR3 extends over 13 amino acids. Trimming took off 0 bases at V and 1 base at J, with 3 bases between the two ends. The CDR3 loop is CASSPPGQETQYF. The DNA of the CDR3 is TGTGCCAGCTCACCACCGGGCCAAGAGACCCAGTACTTC.

The J gene is TRBJ1-1, the V gene TRBV7-2; 10 bases agree with TRBD1. The CDR3 extends over 15 amino acids. With V trimmed by 5 bases and J by 1 base, 4 bases remained unmatched. Germline V lookup: CDR1 SGHTA, CDR2 FQGNSA. Written as DNA, the CDR3 is TGTGCCAGCAGCCTTCGACAGGGGGCGAACACTGAAGCTTTCTTT. Translation gives CASSLRQGANTEAFF.

In this sample, this clone turned up once. V gene TRBV5-1 combines with J gene TRBJ1-1; D gene uncertain. This CDR3 contains 11 residues. CDR1 and CDR2 from the germline V gene are SGHRS and YFSETQ. The V gene lost 0 bases and the J gene lost 8 bases, with 5 bases spanning the gap. The CDR3 sequence: CASSLDGEAFF. In DNA form, the CDR3 reads TGCGCCAGCAGCTTGGACGGAGAAGCTTTCTTT.

The sample holds a few counts of this clone. J is TRBJ1-4 and V is TRBV6-6, with a possible D match to TRBD1 (5 bases). The CDR3 totals 16 residues. V was pared by 7 bases and J by 4 bases, with 19 bases between. The germline gives CDR1 MNHNY, CDR2 SVGAGI (reference sequence). CDR3 DNA sequence: TGTGCCAGCACGGACTCCGCAAGGGGCCATAATGAAAAACTGTTTTTT. Its translation: CASTDSARGHNEKLFF.

This sequence joins TRBV28 and TRBJ1-3, with D uncertain. V lost 8 bases, J lost 7 bases, and 15 bases lay in between. The CDR3 totals 13 residues. Germline loops: CDR1 MDHEN, CDR2 SYDVKM. CDR3 nucleotide sequence: TGTGCCAGCCCCACAAATATGGGGAACACCATATATTTT. It yields the protein CASPTNMGNTIYF.

The V call is TRBV9, the J call TRBJ2-7; 8 bases are a match to TRBD1. The CDR3 spans 15 residues. V dropped 5 bases and J dropped 5; count of bases not matched to a gene: 12. Per germline, CDR1 SGDLS and CDR2 YYNGEE. The CDR3 nucleotides are TGTGCCAGCAGTATTACCGGGACAGGTTGGGACGAGCAGTACTTC. Amino acids: CASSITGTGWDEQYF.

This clone was observed a few times. This rearrangement joins TRBV4-1 to TRBJ1-6; D is unclear. Between the trimmed V and J ends, which lost 1 base and 9 bases, there was a span of 16 bases. The CDR3 has 16 residues. Germline V lookup: CDR1 MGHRA, CDR2 YSYEKL. DNA for the CDR3: TGCGCCAGCAGCCAAGCGAGGCTATTATCGCGTTCACCCCTCCACTTT. Translating gives CASSQARLLSRSPLHF.

V and J are TRBV15 and TRBJ2-7, with TRBD2 identical over 7 bases. CDR1 LNHNV and CDR2 YYDKDF come from the germline V gene (reference sequence). V trimming: 6 bases; J trimming: 6 bases; junction bases outside the gene matches: 5. CDR3 length equals 12 residues. Here the CDR3 DNA reads TGTGCCACCAGTGGGGGGGGTCGCGAGCAGTACTTC. Its protein product is CATSGGGREQYF.

This sequence joins TRBV9 and TRBJ2-7, with a weak D call TRBD1 (6 bases). V lost 3 bases and J 3 bases, leaving 16 bases between the germline ends. The CDR3 totals 15 residues. Germline CDR1 and CDR2: SGDLS and YYNGEE. The CDR3 is CASSATPGAIYEQYF. The CDR3 DNA sequence: TGTGCCAGCAGCGCAACTCCAGGGGCGATCTACGAGCAGTACTTC. The full variable domain, with the rest looked up from reference TRBV9 and TRBJ2-7, is DSGVTQTPKHLITATGQRVTLRCSPRSGDLSVYWYQQSLDQGLQFLIQYYNGEERAKGNILERFSAQQFPDLHSELNLSSLELGDSALYFCASSATPGAIYEQYFGPGTRLTVT.

The rearrangement uses TRBV9 and TRBJ1-2, with D unclear. The length of the CDR3 is 15 residues. V was clipped by 0 bases and J by 6 bases, with 15 bases between them. The V gene's germline CDR1 is SGDLS and CDR2 YYNGEE. The CDR3 nucleotides read TGTGCCAGCAGCGTAGCCCCGGGAAGGTCTGATGGCTACACCTTC. Translation gives CASSVAPGRSDGYTF. Complete variable domain (other parts from reference TRBV9 and TRBJ1-2): DSGVTQTPKHLITATGQRVTLRCSPRSGDLSVYWYQQSLDQGLQFLIQYYNGEERAKGNILERFSAQQFPDLHSELNLSSLELGDSALYFCASSVAPGRSDGYTFGSGTRLTVV.

This clone showed up just once. The chain combines TRBV4-2 with TRBJ2-3, with TRBD2 matching over 9 bases. Germline V gene lookup returns CDR1 LGHNA and CDR2 YNFKEQ. The CDR3 length is 19 residues. V lost 1 base, J lost 2 bases, and 13 bases stayed unmatched. Here the CDR3 reads CASSQGWDPSGGFTDTQYF. The CDR3 region has the DNA TGTGCCAGCAGCCAAGGGTGGGACCCCAGCGGGGGGTTCACAGATACGCAGTATTTT.

The chain combines TRBV10-3 with TRBJ2-3, with 8 bases lining up with TRBD2. The CDR3 contains 15 residues. The germline V gene has CDR1 ENHRY and CDR2 SYGVKD. Unmatched junction bases numbered 8, after V lost 4 bases and J lost 5 bases. The CDR3 loop is CAISVSGGAKDTQYF. In nucleotides, the CDR3 is TGTGCCATCAGTGTTTCGGGGGGGGCGAAAGATACGCAGTATTTT.

The chain carries TRBV30 and TRBJ1-3; D is perhaps TRBD1 (5 bases). V dropped 4 bases and J dropped 0 bases, with 10 bases sitting between them. Germline-derived CDR1 and CDR2 are GTSNPN and SVGIG (reference sequence). CDR3 length equals 14 residues. The CDR3 loop reads CAWTRDSSGNTIYF. The CDR3 DNA sequence: TGTGCCTGGACTAGGGACTCCTCTGGAAACACCATATATTTT.

The chain uses TRBV11-2 and TRBJ1-2; 8 nucleotides match TRBD1. There are 13 residues in the CDR3. Germline V gene data show CDR1 as SGHAT and CDR2 as FQNNGV. Trimming took 5 bases from V and 7 from J; bases not matched to a gene: 6. The CDR3 is CASSPGTGGGYTF. For the CDR3, the DNA is TGTGCCAGCAGCCCTGGGACAGGTGGTGGCTACACCTTC.

The chain joins TRBV9 to TRBJ2-3, with TRBD2 matching 9 bases. V trimming: 4 bases; J trimming: 6 bases; junction bases outside the gene matches: 12. The CDR3 contains 16 residues. Per the germline V gene, CDR1 is SGDLS and CDR2 is YYNGEE. The CDR3, as DNA: TGTGCCAGCAGCTCGCTGGGCGGGGGGGCCTCGGATACGCAGTATTTT. It specifies CASSSLGGGASDTQYF.

This clone was counted once. The chain couples TRBV29-1 to TRBJ2-5; TRBD1 or TRBD2 may be the D gene (5 bases each). Per germline, CDR1 SQVTM and CDR2 ANQGSEA. Trimming left V 0 bases short and J 5 bases short, with 16 bases between. The CDR3 consists of 15 residues. Written as DNA, the CDR3 is TGCAGCGTTGAAGATAGAGGTGGGGGAGACGAGACCCAGTACTTC. Translation gives CSVEDRGGGDETQYF.

The rearrangement uses TRBV6-1 and TRBJ1-1; 7 bases match TRBD1. The CDR3 length is 12 residues. V shed 8 bases and J 3 bases; nucleotides not matched to a gene: 3. Germline-derived CDR1 and CDR2 are MNHNS and SASEGT. CDR3: CASQGEYTEAFF. DNA of the CDR3: TGTGCCAGCCAGGGGGAATACACTGAAGCTTTCTTT.

To note about this clone: Other nucleotide sequences in the sample specify the same CDR3. The chain couples TRBV7-9 to TRBJ1-5; D not resolved. Looked up from germline, CDR1 is SEHNR and CDR2 is FQNEAQ (reference sequence). V shed 3 bases and J shed 1 base, with 7 bases lying between them. The length of the CDR3 is 14 residues. CDR3 bases: TGTGCCAGCAGCTTCCCGGGGAGCAATCAGCCCCAGCATTTT. It yields the protein CASSFPGSNQPQHF.

This sequence joins TRBV2 and TRBJ2-2; TRBD2 matches at 9 bases. This CDR3 is 17 amino acids long. Trimming removed 0 bases from V and 4 bases from J; junction bases left unmatched: 6. The germline gives CDR1 SNHLY, CDR2 FYNNEI. The CDR3, as DNA: TGTGCCAGCAGTGAAGCGCAGGGACTAGCTGCCACCGGGGAGCTGTTTTTT. Translation gives CASSEAQGLAATGELFF.